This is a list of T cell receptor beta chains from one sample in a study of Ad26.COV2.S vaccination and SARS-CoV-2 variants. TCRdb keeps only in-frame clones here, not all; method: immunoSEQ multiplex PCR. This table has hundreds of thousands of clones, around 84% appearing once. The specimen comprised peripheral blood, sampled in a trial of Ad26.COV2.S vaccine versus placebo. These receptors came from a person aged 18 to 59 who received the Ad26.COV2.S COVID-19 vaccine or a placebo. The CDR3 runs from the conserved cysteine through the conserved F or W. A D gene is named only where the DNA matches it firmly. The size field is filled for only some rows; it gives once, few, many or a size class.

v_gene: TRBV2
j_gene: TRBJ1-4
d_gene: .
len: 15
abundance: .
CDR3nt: TGTGCCAGCATAGGGGGATCAACAACTAATGAAAAACTGTTTTTT
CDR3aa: CASIGGSTTNEKLFF

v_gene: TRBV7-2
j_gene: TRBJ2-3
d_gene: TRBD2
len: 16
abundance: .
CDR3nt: TGTGCCAGCAGCGCGCTACTAGCGGGAGGGGCAGATACGCAGTATTTT
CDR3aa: CASSALLAGGADTQYF

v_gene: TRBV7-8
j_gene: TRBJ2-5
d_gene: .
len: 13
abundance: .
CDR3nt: TGTGCCAGCAGCTTAGTACAGCGAGAGACCCAGTACTTC
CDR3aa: CASSLVQRETQYF

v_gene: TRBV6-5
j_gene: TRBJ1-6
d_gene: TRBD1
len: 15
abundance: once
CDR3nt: TGTGCCAGCAGTTACTCTAGGGGACAGGGGTCCCCCCTCCACTTT
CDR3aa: CASSYSRGQGSPLHF

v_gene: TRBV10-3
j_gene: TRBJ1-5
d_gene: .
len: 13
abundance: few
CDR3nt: TGTGCCATCAAAGAAACAGACAATCAGCCCCAGCATTTT
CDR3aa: CAIKETDNQPQHF

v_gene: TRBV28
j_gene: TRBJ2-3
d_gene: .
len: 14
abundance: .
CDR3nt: TGTGCCAGCACCAGAGGGGGGGTACAAGATACGCAGTATTTT
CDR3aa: CASTRGGVQDTQYF

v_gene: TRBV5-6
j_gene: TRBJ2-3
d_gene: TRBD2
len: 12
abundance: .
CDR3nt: TGTGCCAGCAGCTTGCTAGAGCGGGGGGTTTCTTTT
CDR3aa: CASSLLERGVSF

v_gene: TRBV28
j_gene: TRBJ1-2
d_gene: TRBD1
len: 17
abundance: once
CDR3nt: TGTGCCAGCAGTTTACCCGACAGGGGGGGATCCAACTATGGCTACACCTTC
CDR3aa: CASSLPDRGGSNYGYTF

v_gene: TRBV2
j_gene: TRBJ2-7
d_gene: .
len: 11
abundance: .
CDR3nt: TGTGCCAGCAGCCCGGGTGTTCAGCAGTACTTC
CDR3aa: CASSPGVQQYF

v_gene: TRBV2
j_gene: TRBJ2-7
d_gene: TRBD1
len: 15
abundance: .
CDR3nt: TGTGCCAGCAGTGAAGTGGGGACAGGGATATACGAGCAGTACTTC
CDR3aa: CASSEVGTGIYEQYF